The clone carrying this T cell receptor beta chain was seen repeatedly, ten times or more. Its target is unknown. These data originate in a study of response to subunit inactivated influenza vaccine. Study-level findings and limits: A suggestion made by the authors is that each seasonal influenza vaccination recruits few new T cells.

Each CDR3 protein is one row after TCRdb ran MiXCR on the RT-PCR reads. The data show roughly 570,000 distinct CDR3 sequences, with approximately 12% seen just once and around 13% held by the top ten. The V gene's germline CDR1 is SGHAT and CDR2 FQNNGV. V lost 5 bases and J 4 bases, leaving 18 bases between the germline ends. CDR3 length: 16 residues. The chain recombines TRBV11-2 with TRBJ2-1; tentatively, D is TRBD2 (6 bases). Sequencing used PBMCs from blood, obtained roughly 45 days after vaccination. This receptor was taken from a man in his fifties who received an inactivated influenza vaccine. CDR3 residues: CASSPFRGTDYNEQFF. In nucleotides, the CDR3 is TGTGCCAGCAGCCCGTTTCGGGGGACGGATTACAATGAGCAGTTCTTC.